This T cell receptor beta chain was obtained from a study of CD4 T cells in relation to SARS-CoV-2 and coronaviruses. For the study at large: PBMCs were cultured with antigen for around nine days before TCR beta sequencing.

The unexposed donors gave CD4+ T cells in about 2011-2018, prior to COVID-19. The cells were cultured for 9 to 11 days before CD4+ T cells were isolated. This clone is labeled as medium-sized (0.01 to 0.1%). Its target is not known. The V segment lost 2 bases and the J segment 1 base; nucleotides outside the gene matches: 1. The CDR3 consists of 14 residues. Germline V gene lookup returns CDR1 SGHDT and CDR2 YYEEEE. Using immunoSEQ multiplex PCR, the repertoire was profiled, and TCRdb retains in-frame clones only, with some absent. The top ten clones hold under 20% of a sample with about 22,000 clones, just under 70% of them seen once.

Sequenced input: CD4+ T cells from PBMCs, cultured in vitro. The source of this sequence is a human donor in good health. The genes are TRBV5-6 and TRBJ2-3; TRBD2 matches 7 bases. The CDR3 reads CASSLSGGTDTQYF. DNA for the CDR3: TGTGCCAGCAGCTTAAGCGGGGGCACAGATACGCAGTATTTT.